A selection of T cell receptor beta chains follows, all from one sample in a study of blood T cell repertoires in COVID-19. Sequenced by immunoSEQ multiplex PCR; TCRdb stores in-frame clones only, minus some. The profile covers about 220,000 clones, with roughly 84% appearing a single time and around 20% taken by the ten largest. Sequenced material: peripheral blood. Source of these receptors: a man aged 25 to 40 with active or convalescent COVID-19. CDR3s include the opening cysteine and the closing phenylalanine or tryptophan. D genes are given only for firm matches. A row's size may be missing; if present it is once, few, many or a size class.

TGTGCCGGGGGACAGGGGAACTCCTACGAGCAGTACTTC,CAGGQGNSYEQYF,.,TRBJ2-7,TRBD1,TRBV3-1/TRBV3-2
TGTGCCAGCAGTTACAGGGGCTCTGGGGCCAACGTCCTGACTTTC,CASSYRGSGANVLTF,.,TRBJ2-6,.,TRBV6-2/TRBV6-3
TGCGCCAGCAGCTTAGACCGATGGCGGTCACCCCTCCACTTT,CASSLDRWRSPLHF,.,TRBJ1-6,.,TRBV5-1
TGTGCCAGCAGCCCCCGCGGGGCTAGCAGCAATCAGCCCCAGCATTTT,CASSPRGASSNQPQHF,.,TRBJ1-5,.,TRBV7-2
TGCGCCAGCAGCCAGGTCGGTAGCTATGGCTACACCTTC,CASSQVGSYGYTF,.,TRBJ1-2,.,TRBV4-1
TGTGCCAGCAGCAGGAGAGGGATCCAAGAGACCCAGTACTTC,CASSRRGIQETQYF,.,TRBJ2-5,.,TRBV7-2
TGTGCCAGCGACGGACTTCTCACAGATACGCAGTATTTT,CASDGLLTDTQYF,.,TRBJ2-3,.,TRBV28
TGTGCCAGCTCTAATAGTGGGACATGGCTAAACTATGGCTACACCTTC,CASSNSGTWLNYGYTF,.,TRBJ1-2,.,TRBV7-9
TGTGCCAGCAGTAACAAGGACAGTCCTTTCTACGAGCAGTACTTC,CASSNKDSPFYEQYF,once,TRBJ2-7,.,TRBV6-5
TGTGCCAGCAGCCCAAGAGCAACTAATGAAAAACTGTTTTTT,CASSPRATNEKLFF,.,TRBJ1-4,.,TRBV7-2
TGTGCCAGCAGCCCAGGAGGCAGGCCTAATGAAAAACTGTTTTTT,CASSPGGRPNEKLFF,.,TRBJ1-4,.,TRBV9
TGTGCCAGCAGTTTATCCCCGAACACTGAAGCTTTCTTT,CASSLSPNTEAFF,.,TRBJ1-1,.,TRBV6-1
TGTGCCAGTAGTTTTTGGAGAGAGACCCAGTACTTC,CASSFWRETQYF,few,TRBJ2-5,.,TRBV19
TGTGCCAGCAGCTTAGATCGGACAGGTGGAGCCTACGAGCAGTACTTC,CASSLDRTGGAYEQYF,.,TRBJ2-7,TRBD1,TRBV11-2
TGTGCCAGTAGTAAAGGGACTAGCGGGGTTTACGAGCAGTACTTC,CASSKGTSGVYEQYF,.,TRBJ2-7,TRBD2,TRBV19
TGTGCCAGCAGCTTCAGCCGCGGCCTGGATGAGCAGTTCTTC,CASSFSRGLDEQFF,.,TRBJ2-1,.,TRBV11-1
TGCAGCGCTTTTAGGGGAACTAGCACAGATACGCAGTATTTT,CSAFRGTSTDTQYF,once,TRBJ2-3,.,TRBV29-1
TGTGCCAGCAGTTTCGGACTCTACAATGAGCAGTTCTTC,CASSFGLYNEQFF,.,TRBJ2-1,.,TRBV28
TGTGCCAGCAGCTTCACACTAGACAGGGTTGGCGGCTACACCTTC,CASSFTLDRVGGYTF,.,TRBJ1-2,TRBD1,TRBV7-2
TGTGCCAGCAGCATTTCGGACTATCTGACAACCGGGGAGCTGTTTTTT,CASSISDYLTTGELFF,.,TRBJ2-2,.,TRBV9
TGTGCCAGCAGCCCCGCAGGTACCTACGAGCAGTACTTC,CASSPAGTYEQYF,.,TRBJ2-7,.,TRBV6-5
TGTGCCTGGGCGGGTAACTATGGCTACACCTTC,CAWAGNYGYTF,.,TRBJ1-2,.,TRBV30
TGTGCCAGCAGCCTGACAGGGGGCTACGAGCAGTACTTC,CASSLTGGYEQYF,.,TRBJ2-7,TRBD1,TRBV3-1/TRBV3-2
TGTGCCAGCTTCACTAGCGGGAGCTACAATGAGCAGTTCTTC,CASFTSGSYNEQFF,.,TRBJ2-1,TRBD2,TRBV28
TGCGCCAGCAGCTTGGGAGCTACGAACACTGAAGCTTTCTTT,CASSLGATNTEAFF,.,TRBJ1-1,.,TRBV5-1
TGTGCCAGCACCAAAAGCGGTACAGGGGGCTTTCACACCATATATTTT,CASTKSGTGGFHTIYF,.,TRBJ1-3,TRBD1,TRBV6-6
TGTGCCAGCGAGATGGGACAGGGGAACACCGGGGAGCTGTTTTTT,CASEMGQGNTGELFF,.,TRBJ2-2,TRBD1,TRBV6-5
TGTGCCAGCAGTTTATCTGGACAGGGAGAGACCCAGTACTTC,CASSLSGQGETQYF,few,TRBJ2-5,TRBD1,TRBV28
TGTGCCAGTAGCAAAGAACGGGTCTCCGGCACGGCTTTCTTT,CASSKERVSGTAFF,.,TRBJ1-1,.,TRBV19
TGTGCCAGCAGTCTTGCGGGACAGGGGTTTGGCTACACCTTC,CASSLAGQGFGYTF,few,TRBJ1-2,TRBD1,TRBV7-8
TGTGCCAGCAGCTTTCTAGGCACCCCGAACACTGAAGCTTTCTTT,CASSFLGTPNTEAFF,.,TRBJ1-1,.,TRBV5-5
TGTGCAAGTCGCTTAGTTTTTCGGGGCTACACCTTC,CASRLVFRGYTF,.,TRBJ1-2,.,TRBV12-2
TGTGCCAGCAGGCGGGTGGGCGTGAACACTGAAGCTTTCTTT,CASRRVGVNTEAFF,.,TRBJ1-1,.,TRBV5-6
TGTGCCAGCAGCCAGGGGAGGGATAATTCACCCCTCCACTTT,CASSQGRDNSPLHF,few,TRBJ1-6,.,TRBV11-2
TGTGCCAGCTCAACGACAGGGCAAGGGCAGCCCCAGCATTTT,CASSTTGQGQPQHF,.,TRBJ1-5,TRBD1,TRBV18
TGTGCCAGTAGGGGCGGGGAAACCTACGAGCAGTACTTC,CASRGGETYEQYF,.,TRBJ2-7,.,TRBV19
TGTGCCAGCAGCCACGCTAACGGGAGAAGGGTCAATGAGCAGTTCTTC,CASSHANGRRVNEQFF,.,TRBJ2-1,.,TRBV14
TGTGCCAGCAGCGACCCGGGATCCACCCTATATGGCTACACCTTC,CASSDPGSTLYGYTF,.,TRBJ1-2,.,TRBV14
TGTGCCAGCAGCCCACTAGATACGCAGTATTTT,CASSPLDTQYF,.,TRBJ2-3,.,TRBV7-9
TGTGCCAGCTCTCCTAACCTTAATAGATTCTACAATGAGCAGTTCTTC,CASSPNLNRFYNEQFF,once,TRBJ2-1,.,TRBV18
TGTGCCAGCTCACCATCAAACTCCGGGGGGGGTTACGAGCAGTACTTC,CASSPSNSGGGYEQYF,.,TRBJ2-7,TRBD2,TRBV18
TGTGCCAGCAGTGTACGACAGACAGGGAATAATTCACCCCTCCACTTT,CASSVRQTGNNSPLHF,few,TRBJ1-6,TRBD1,TRBV2
TGTGCCAGCTCAATGACTAGTACGGATACGCAGTATTTT,CASSMTSTDTQYF,.,TRBJ2-3,.,TRBV18
TGTGCCAGCAGTGACAGGTACTATGGCTACACCTTC,CASSDRYYGYTF,few,TRBJ1-2,.,TRBV2
TGCGCCAGCAGCCAAGATCGTGGCAGGGGTGGCCACGAGCAGTACTTC,CASSQDRGRGGHEQYF,few,TRBJ2-7,.,TRBV4-1
TGTGCCAGCAGCTTGAGAGCAACTAATGAAAAACTGTTTTTT,CASSLRATNEKLFF,.,TRBJ1-4,.,TRBV5-6
TGTGCCAGCAGCCCGGGGGGAGCCGGCCCTTTCCGGGGCTACACCTTC,CASSPGGAGPFRGYTF,.,TRBJ1-2,.,TRBV11-2
TGTGCCAGCAGCAACGGACAGACCCCACCCTACGAGCAGTACTTC,CASSNGQTPPYEQYF,many,TRBJ2-7,.,TRBV7-2
TGTGCCAGCAGCCCCCTAGCGGGGGCCTACAATGAGCAGTTCTTC,CASSPLAGAYNEQFF,.,TRBJ2-1,TRBD2,TRBV14
TGCGCCAGCAGCCAAGATAGGCAGGGGGTCAGGGAGCTGTTTTTT,CASSQDRQGVRELFF,.,TRBJ2-2,TRBD1,TRBV4-3
TGTGCCAGTAGCCCCGGGACAGCCAATTCACCCCTCCACTTT,CASSPGTANSPLHF,.,TRBJ1-6,TRBD1,TRBV19
TGCGCCAGCAGCTCCTCCGGGACTGGGAGCACCGGGGAGCTGTTTTTT,CASSSSGTGSTGELFF,.,TRBJ2-2,.,TRBV5-1
TGCGCCAGCGGGCTAGCGGGGAGCTCCTACGAGCAGTACTTC,CASGLAGSSYEQYF,.,TRBJ2-7,TRBD2,TRBV5-1
TGCGCCAGCAGCTTCATGGGAAACACCATATATTTT,CASSFMGNTIYF,.,TRBJ1-3,.,TRBV5-1
TGCAGTGGGACACCTCGTACTGAAGCTTTCTTT,CSGTPRTEAFF,once,TRBJ1-1,.,TRBV20-1
TGTGCCAGTAGTATCGGACTAGCGGGAGGTGAGACCCAGTACTTC,CASSIGLAGGETQYF,.,TRBJ2-5,TRBD2,TRBV19